The clone carrying this T cell receptor (beta chain) was observed many times. Antigen unknown. J was trimmed by 6 bases and V by 5 bases; bases with no gene match: 3. The CDR3 spans 15 residues. The V gene's germline CDR1 is MNHNS and CDR2 SASEGT. The data originate from a study of T cells in Graves' hyperthyroidism and ophthalmopathy. Study in general: Peripheral blood samples were taken at initial diagnosis, prior to any treatment. Regarding the study as a whole: Blood also carried most thyroid clonotypes expanded above 0.001.

Amplification yielded TCR beta CDR3 regions, with RNA transcripts as the source. The primer set for the first-round RT-PCR of the TCR CDR3 was HTBI. TCRdb reprocessed the multiplex PCR reads with MiXCR, giving one entry per CDR3 protein. The table lists about 320,000 distinct CDR3 sequences, roughly 17% of them singletons. The V call is TRBV6-1, the J call TRBJ2-1, with 14 positions matching TRBD2. The TCR was taken from a man aged 25-45 years with Graves' hyperthyroidism. Material: blood. This CDR3 reads CASSSGTSGSNEQFF. The DNA of the CDR3 is TGTGCCAGCAGTTCCGGGACTAGCGGGAGCAATGAGCAGTTCTTC.